This is a list of T cell receptor beta chains from one sample in a study of T cells in Graves' hyperthyroidism and ophthalmopathy. TCRdb redid the calling of the multiplex PCR reads with MiXCR, one entry per CDR3 protein. The data contain over 650,000 distinct CDR3 sequences, over 15% of them singletons. Sequenced input: blood. All receptors come from a man aged 18 to 29 with Graves' hyperthyroidism. CDR3s include the opening cysteine and the closing phenylalanine or tryptophan. D genes are given only for firm matches. Some rows have no size entry. The others give once, few or many, or a class for an expanded clone.

d_call j_call clone_size v_call cdr3_aa cdr3_nt
- TRBJ2-3 many TRBV7-2 CASSSTITDTQYF TGTGCCAGCAGCTCCACAATCACAGATACGCAGTATTTT
TRBD1 TRBJ1-1 many TRBV12-3/TRBV12-4 CASSPRDSNTEAFF TGTGCCAGCAGCCCCCGGGACAGCAACACTGAAGCTTTCTTT
- TRBJ2-7 many TRBV7-8 CASSLRAPRAYEQYF TGTGCCAGCAGCTTAAGGGCTCCCCGGGCATACGAGCAGTACTTC
- TRBJ2-1 many TRBV27 CASSLMERSYNEQFF TGTGCCAGCAGTTTAATGGAGCGCTCCTACAATGAGCAGTTCTTC
TRBD2 TRBJ2-5 many TRBV29-1 CSVRLAGVETQYF TGCAGCGTTCGCCTAGCGGGAGTAGAGACCCAGTACTTC
- TRBJ2-3 - TRBV20-1 CSAIRDLSADTQYF TGCAGTGCTATCCGGGACCTGAGTGCAGATACGCAGTATTTT
TRBD2 TRBJ2-1 many TRBV7-9 CASSLALGGINEQFF TGTGCCAGCAGCTTAGCTTTGGGGGGGATCAATGAGCAGTTCTTC
TRBD2 TRBJ2-7 few TRBV5-1 CASSLVLAGSSYEQYF TGCGCCAGCAGCTTGGTACTAGCGGGCTCCTCCTACGAGCAGTACTTC
- TRBJ2-7 - TRBV19 CASSSHTTSYEQYF TGTGCCAGTAGTTCACACACAACTTCCTACGAGCAGTACTTC
TRBD1 TRBJ2-7 few TRBV28 CASSPPGQGSGYEQYF TGTGCCAGCAGTCCTCCGGGACAGGGTAGCGGTTACGAGCAGTACTTC
- TRBJ1-5 many TRBV28 CASSLELGGDLLNQPQHF TGTGCCAGCAGTTTAGAATTGGGGGGGGACCTGCTGAATCAGCCCCAGCATTTT
- TRBJ2-5 - TRBV5-6 CASSPVGGIGTQYF TGTGCCAGCAGCCCAGTGGGGGGCATTGGGACCCAGTACTTC
TRBD1 TRBJ1-6 - TRBV2 CASSEGTGDNSPLHF TGTGCCAGCAGTGAAGGGACAGGGGATAATTCACCCCTCCACTTT
- TRBJ2-7 - TRBV20-1 CSARPAPRLTYEQYF TGCAGTGCTAGGCCAGCCCCAAGGTTGACCTACGAGCAGTACTTC
TRBD2 TRBJ2-7 - TRBV20-1 CSATRLGVAGGVYEQYF TGCAGTGCTACTCGCCTTGGGGTAGCGGGAGGGGTATACGAGCAGTACTTC
TRBD2 TRBJ2-1 many TRBV29-1 CSVEGLAGGYEQFF TGCAGCGTTGAGGGACTAGCGGGAGGTTATGAGCAGTTCTTC
- TRBJ2-7 - TRBV28 CASSLTHWKQYF TGTGCCAGCAGCCTGACCCACTGGAAGCAGTACTTC
- TRBJ2-7 many TRBV29-1 CSVEAAQGSYEQYF TGCAGCGTTGAAGCGGCACAGGGTTCCTACGAGCAGTACTTC
- TRBJ1-5 few TRBV30 CAWSVRSYQPQHF TGTGCCTGGAGTGTCCGGAGTTATCAGCCCCAGCATTTT
TRBD2 TRBJ2-1 many TRBV29-1 CSVETPFEGGRNEQFF TGCAGCGTTGAAACCCCCTTTGAGGGAGGGCGTAATGAGCAGTTCTTC
- TRBJ2-5 - TRBV3-1 CASSQEGIRLQYF TGTGCCAGCAGCCAAGAAGGTATCCGGTTACAGTACTTC
- TRBJ2-2 - TRBV28 CASSFPSVGAQNTGELFF TGTGCCAGCAGTTTCCCCTCCGTTGGGGCCCAGAACACCGGGGAGCTGTTTTTT
- TRBJ1-1 many TRBV3-1 CASSRFEDTEAFF TGTGCCAGCAGCCGTTTTGAGGACACTGAAGCTTTCTTT
- TRBJ2-2 - TRBV7-9 CASSSPGPPVGELFF TGTGCCAGCAGCTCGCCCGGGCCCCCCGTCGGGGAGCTGTTTTTT
- TRBJ1-6 many TRBV12-3/TRBV12-4 CASSFGRSAPLHF TGTGCCAGCAGTTTTGGGAGATCGGCACCCCTCCACTTT
- TRBJ1-2 few TRBV20-1 CSTRSWQPRLYGYTF TGCAGTACCAGGTCCTGGCAGCCTCGCCTCTATGGCTACACCTTC
- TRBJ1-4 - TRBV29-1 CSVVTSGGLFF TGCAGCGTTGTAACTTCGGGTGGACTGTTTTTT
TRBD1 TRBJ1-6 many TRBV12-3/TRBV12-4 CASSIPGQGDNSPLHF TGTGCCAGCAGTATCCCCGGACAGGGGGATAATTCACCCCTCCACTTT
- TRBJ2-7 few TRBV9 CASSVGTYRDEQYF TGTGCCAGCAGCGTAGGGACGTACAGGGACGAGCAGTACTTC
- TRBJ1-5 many TRBV18 CASAEGRHNQPQHF TGTGCCAGTGCTGAAGGGAGGCACAATCAGCCCCAGCATTTT
TRBD1 TRBJ2-7 - TRBV3-1 CASSQMTGGLYEQYF TGTGCCAGCAGTCAAATGACAGGGGGACTATACGAGCAGTACTTC
- TRBJ2-7 many TRBV7-2 CASSLSGVYEQYF TGTGCCAGCAGCTTGTCAGGAGTCTACGAGCAGTACTTC